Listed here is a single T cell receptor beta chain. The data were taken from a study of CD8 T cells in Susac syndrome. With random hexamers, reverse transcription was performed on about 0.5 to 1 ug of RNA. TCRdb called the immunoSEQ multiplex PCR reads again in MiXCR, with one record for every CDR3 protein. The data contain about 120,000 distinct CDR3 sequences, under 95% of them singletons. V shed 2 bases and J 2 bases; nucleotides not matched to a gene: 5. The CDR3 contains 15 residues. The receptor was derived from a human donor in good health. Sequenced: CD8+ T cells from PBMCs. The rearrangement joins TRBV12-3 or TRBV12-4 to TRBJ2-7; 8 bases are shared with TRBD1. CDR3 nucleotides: TGTGCCAGCAGTTTACAGGGGGCCAGGGCCTACGAGCAGTACTTC. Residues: CASSLQGARAYEQYF.